Sequencing of this T cell receptor (beta chain) was carried out in a study of neoadjuvant anti-PD-1 for oral cavity cancer (dated by TCRdb to the early 2020s). For context, the study as a whole: Three to four biweekly doses of nivolumab at 3 mg/kg were mostly administered to patients before curative-intent surgical resection. The parent correlative cohort had over ten patients and a response rate of 33%. Under RECIST 1.1, patients with complete response, partial response or stable disease were classed as responders, and patients with progression were classed as non-responders. Patients without progression received a fourth nivolumab dose around day 43 and underwent definitive surgical resection on days 50-56. The study at large found these results: After neoadjuvant nivolumab, non-responders showed significantly higher T cell clonality (Gini index) in PBMCs than responders did. Higher pretreatment blood Treg/Th17 ratios correlated with both higher pretreatment blood TCRbeta clonality and lower post-treatment tumor TCRbeta clonality. Only three patients per response group were included in the TCR analyses, and larger cohorts for validation were called for by the authors.

This clone was detected only once. Which antigen it targets is not known. No qualities accompany the bases; no much larger clone lies one base away. For deep sequencing of PBMC libraries, mostly about 450 ng of input genomic DNA was used, and six replicates were run per sample. Following the manufacturer's instructions, the team built TCRbeta libraries using the immunoSEQ hsTCRbeta kit. The finished libraries were brought together in one pool at approximately 3.1 nM, which was then read using an Illumina NovaSeq 6000 S4 flow cell. In the original analysis: Raw data preprocessing and quality control were performed with the immunoSEQ Analyzer. The analysis was limited to productive rearrangements, and each clonotype was defined by a unique CDR3 amino acid sequence. Repertoire clonality was estimated as the Gini-Simpson index, computed with the R package tcR. Gini indices were compared with Student's t test, and associations with tumor size change were assessed by Pearson correlation. The immuneACCESS repertoire file appears here via TCRdb, limited to in-frame rearrangements. These files lack a portion of the clones; in checked studies, under half of the deficit traces to unresolved V genes, and the cause of the others is not known. Clone size and V and J calls were adopted from that table, with D and trimming inferred from the DNA. The sample includes roughly 13,000 clones, with about 76% observed a single time. The ten largest account for under 3% of the sample.

Sample time point, as interpreted from the label and publication: after neoadjuvant nivolumab, at surgical resection. Patients were newly diagnosed with stage II-IVA oral cavity squamous cell carcinoma and had received no prior systemic or radiation treatment. The cohort was made up of patients with locally advanced, HPV-negative oral cavity squamous cell carcinoma. Peripheral blood mononuclear cells were analyzed directly and were not maintained or expanded in culture. Samples were obtained from a longitudinal correlative study of a single-arm phase II trial of neoadjuvant nivolumab in oral cavity squamous cell carcinoma. Subject-matched pre- and post-treatment PBMCs and tumors from three responders and three non-responders were subjected to genomic DNA-based TCRbeta sequencing. Peripheral blood mononuclear cells were collected once before nivolumab treatment and again after treatment, at the time of surgery. Genomic DNA was isolated from PBMCs using the Maxwell RSC DNA from Cells kit.

Cut back by 4 bases and 6 bases, the V and J ends lie 8 bases apart. Via the germline V gene, CDR1 is SGHRS and CDR2 YFSETQ. From the cysteine up to the phenylalanine, the CDR3 has a length of 12 residues. Only the CDR3 portion is preserved as DNA: 36 bases, with reading frame beginning at the first base. The receptor's source is a person aged 35-80 years with oral cavity squamous cell carcinoma. The chain joins TRBV5-1 to TRBJ2-1; D gene: possibly TRBD2, on 6 matching bases. The specimen was PBMCs, collected after nivolumab (anti-PD-1) treatment. CDR3 sequence: CASSLGGNEQFF. The sequenced DNA: TGCGCCAGCAGCCTCGGGGGCAATGAGCAGTTCTTC.